This TCR beta chain was captured by sequencing in a study of blood T cell repertoires in COVID-19. Participants came from fewer than 25 US areas, aged roughly 18 to 89 years. Participants' reported clinical history set cohort assignment. The V gene's germline CDR1 is GTSNPN and CDR2 SVGIG (reference sequence). CDR3 size: 13 residues. V lost 3 bases and J lost 10, with 16 bases in between. Assay used: immunoSEQ multiplex PCR; TCRdb lists only in-frame clones, some missing. Of roughly 500,000 clones listed, roughly 88% are singletons. The TCR comes from a woman aged 40 to 50 who had recovered from COVID-19. The chain is built from TRBV30 and TRBJ2-1; D is unresolved. Sequencing used PBMCs or T cells enriched from blood (not recorded which). CDR3 nucleotides: TGTGCCTGGAGCAGCGATCACCTCGGGGAGCAGTTCTTC. This translates into CAWSSDHLGEQFF.